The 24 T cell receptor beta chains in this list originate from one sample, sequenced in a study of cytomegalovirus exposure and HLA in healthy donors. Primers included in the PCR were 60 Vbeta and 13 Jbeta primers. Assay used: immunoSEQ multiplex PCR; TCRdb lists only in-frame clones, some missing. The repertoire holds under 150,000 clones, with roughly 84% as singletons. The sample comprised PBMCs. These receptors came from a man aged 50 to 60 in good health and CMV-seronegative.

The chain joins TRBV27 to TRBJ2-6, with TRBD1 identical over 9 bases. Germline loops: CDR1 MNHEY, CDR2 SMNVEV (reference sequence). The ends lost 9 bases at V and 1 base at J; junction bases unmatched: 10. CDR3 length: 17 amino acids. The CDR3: CASQRTGDYSGANVLTF. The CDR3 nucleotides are TGTGCCAGTCAAAGGACAGGGGACTATTCTGGGGCCAACGTCCTGACTTTC.

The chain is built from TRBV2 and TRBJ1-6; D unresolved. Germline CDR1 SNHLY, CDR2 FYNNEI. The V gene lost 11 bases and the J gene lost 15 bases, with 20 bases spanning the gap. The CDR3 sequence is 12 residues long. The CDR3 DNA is TGTGCCTCCCGCTCTGGCTGGGAGGTCCTCCACTTT. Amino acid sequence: CASRSGWEVLHF.

The CDR3 spells CASAAGGTDTQYF. The DNA of the CDR3 is TGTGCCAGCGCGGCGGGGGGCACAGATACGCAGTATTTT. The chain carries TRBV9 and TRBJ2-3, with 7 bases that match TRBD2. The CDR3 length is 13 residues. Looked up from germline, CDR1 is SGDLS and CDR2 is YYNGEE. The trim removed 7 bases at V and 1 base at J, leaving 3 bases unmatched.

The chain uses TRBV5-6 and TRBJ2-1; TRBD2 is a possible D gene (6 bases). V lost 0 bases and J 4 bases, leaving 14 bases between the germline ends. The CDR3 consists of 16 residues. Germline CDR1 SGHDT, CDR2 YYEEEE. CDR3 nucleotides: TGTGCCAGCAGCTTGGCTATGGAGGGGTGGTACAATGAGCAGTTCTTC. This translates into CASSLAMEGWYNEQFF.

CDR3 region: CATRGDSYEQYF. The DNA for the CDR3 is TGTGCCACACGCGGCGACTCCTACGAGCAGTACTTC. The chain couples TRBV6-6 to TRBJ2-7, with no clear D. The V end was cut by 10 bases, the J end by 0 bases, with 10 bases between. The CDR3 is 12 amino acids. The germline CDR1 and CDR2 sequences are MNHNY and SVGAGI (reference sequence).

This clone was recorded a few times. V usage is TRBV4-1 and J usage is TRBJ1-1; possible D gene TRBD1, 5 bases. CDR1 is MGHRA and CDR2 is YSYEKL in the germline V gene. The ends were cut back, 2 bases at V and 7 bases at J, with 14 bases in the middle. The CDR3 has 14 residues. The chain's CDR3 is CASSQRGGGGEAFF. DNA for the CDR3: TGCGCCAGCAGCCAACGGGGTGGGGGGGGTGAAGCTTTCTTT.

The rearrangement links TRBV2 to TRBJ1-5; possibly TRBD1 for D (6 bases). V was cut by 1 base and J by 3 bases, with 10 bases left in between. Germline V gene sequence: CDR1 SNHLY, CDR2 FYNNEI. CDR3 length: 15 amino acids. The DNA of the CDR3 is TGTGCCAGCAGTGAAGATGCAGGGGACAATCAGCCCCAGCATTTT. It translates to CASSEDAGDNQPQHF. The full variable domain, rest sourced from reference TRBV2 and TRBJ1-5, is EPEVTQTPSHQVTQMGQEVILRCVPISNHLYFYWYRQILGQKVEFLVSFYNNEISEKSEIFDDQFSVERPDGSNFTLKIRSTKLEDSAMYFCASSEDAGDNQPQHFGDGTRLSIL.

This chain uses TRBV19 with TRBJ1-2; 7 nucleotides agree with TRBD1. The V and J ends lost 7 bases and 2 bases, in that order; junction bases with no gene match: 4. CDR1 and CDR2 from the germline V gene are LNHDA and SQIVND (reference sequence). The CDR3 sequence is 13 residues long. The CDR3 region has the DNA TGTGCCAGTAACCCGGACAGGAACTATGGCTACACCTTC. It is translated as CASNPDRNYGYTF.

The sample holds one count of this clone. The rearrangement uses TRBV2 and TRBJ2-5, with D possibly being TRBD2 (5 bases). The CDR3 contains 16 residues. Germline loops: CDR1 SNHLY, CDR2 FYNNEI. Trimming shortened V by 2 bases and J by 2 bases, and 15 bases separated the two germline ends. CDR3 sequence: CASSEKVWTSQETQYF. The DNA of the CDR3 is TGTGCCAGCAGTGAAAAAGTCTGGACTTCACAAGAGACCCAGTACTTC.

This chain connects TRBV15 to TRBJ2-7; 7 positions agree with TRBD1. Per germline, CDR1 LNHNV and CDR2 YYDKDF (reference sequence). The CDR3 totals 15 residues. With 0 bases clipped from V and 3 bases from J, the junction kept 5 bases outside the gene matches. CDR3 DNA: TGTGCCACCAGCAGAGATGACAGGGAAATCTACGAGCAGTACTTC. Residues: CATSRDDREIYEQYF.

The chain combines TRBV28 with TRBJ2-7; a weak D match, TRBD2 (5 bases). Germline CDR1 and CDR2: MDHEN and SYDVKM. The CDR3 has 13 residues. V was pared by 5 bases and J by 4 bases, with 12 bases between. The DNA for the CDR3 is TGTGCCAGCAGTCCAACCGGACTTTACGAGCAGTACTTC. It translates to CASSPTGLYEQYF.

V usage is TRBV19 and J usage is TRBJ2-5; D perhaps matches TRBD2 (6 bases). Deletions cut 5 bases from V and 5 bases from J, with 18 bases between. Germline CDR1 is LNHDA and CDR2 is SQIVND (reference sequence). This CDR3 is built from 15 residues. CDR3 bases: TGTGCCAGTAGTCCCTCCCAGGACTACTCGGAGACCCAGTACTTC. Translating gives CASSPSQDYSETQYF.

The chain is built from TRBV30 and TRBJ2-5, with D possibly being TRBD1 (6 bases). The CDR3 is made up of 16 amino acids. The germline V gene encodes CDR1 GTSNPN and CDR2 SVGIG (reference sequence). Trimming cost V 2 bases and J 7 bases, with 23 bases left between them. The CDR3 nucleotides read TGTGCCTGGAGTCCCCGTTTGGGGGCGCTTTTTGTGACCCAGTACTTC. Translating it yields CAWSPRLGALFVTQYF.

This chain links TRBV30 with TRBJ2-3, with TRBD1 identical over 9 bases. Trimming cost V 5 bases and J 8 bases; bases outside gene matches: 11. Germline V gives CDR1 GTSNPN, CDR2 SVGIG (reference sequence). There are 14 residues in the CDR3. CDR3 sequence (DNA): TGTGCCTGGTCCGGGACAGGGCCGGTGGGTACGCAGTATTTT. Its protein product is CAWSGTGPVGTQYF.

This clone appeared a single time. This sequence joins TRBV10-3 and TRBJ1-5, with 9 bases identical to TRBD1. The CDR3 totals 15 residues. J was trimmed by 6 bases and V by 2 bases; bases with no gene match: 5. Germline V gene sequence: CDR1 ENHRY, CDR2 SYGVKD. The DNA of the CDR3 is TGTGCCATCAGTGAGCCGGGACAGGGAGCTCAGCCCCAGCATTTT. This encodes CAISEPGQGAQPQHF.

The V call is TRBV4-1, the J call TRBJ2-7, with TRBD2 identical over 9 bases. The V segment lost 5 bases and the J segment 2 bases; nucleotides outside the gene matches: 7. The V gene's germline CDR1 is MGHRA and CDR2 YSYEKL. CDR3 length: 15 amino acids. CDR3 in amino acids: CASSLRGGGTYEQYF. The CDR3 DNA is TGCGCCAGCAGCTTACGCGGGGGGGGAACCTACGAGCAGTACTTC.

The CDR3: CASSPPNRIGELFF. The CDR3 DNA reads as TGTGCCAGCAGCCCGCCTAACAGGATCGGGGAGCTGTTTTTT. The chain couples TRBV13 to TRBJ2-2, with D possibly TRBD1 on 5 matching bases. Trimming left V 5 bases short and J 7 bases short, with 14 bases between. This CDR3 has 14 residues. Germline V CDR1 and CDR2: PRHDT, FYEKMQ (reference sequence).

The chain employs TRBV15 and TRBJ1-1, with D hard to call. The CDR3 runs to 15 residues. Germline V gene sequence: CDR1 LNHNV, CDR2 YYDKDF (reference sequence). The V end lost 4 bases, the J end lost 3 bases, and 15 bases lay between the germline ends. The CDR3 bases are TGTGCCACCAGCACCCCCCGCGGGGAGGACACTGAAGCTTTCTTT. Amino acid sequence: CATSTPRGEDTEAFF.

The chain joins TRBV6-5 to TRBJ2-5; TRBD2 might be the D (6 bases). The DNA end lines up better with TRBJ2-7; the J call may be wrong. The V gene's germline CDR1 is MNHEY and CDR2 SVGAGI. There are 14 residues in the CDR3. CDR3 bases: TGTGCCAGCAGTTACGCGGGGATCTACTACGAGCAGTACTTC. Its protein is CASSYAGIYYEQYF.

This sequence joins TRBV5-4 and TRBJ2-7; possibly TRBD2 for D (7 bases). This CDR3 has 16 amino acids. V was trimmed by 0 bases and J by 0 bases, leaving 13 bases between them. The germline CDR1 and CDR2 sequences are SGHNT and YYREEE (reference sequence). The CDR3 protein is CASSLGGGPSSYEQYF. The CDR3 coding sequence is TGTGCCAGCAGCTTGGGCGGGGGCCCCAGCTCCTACGAGCAGTACTTC. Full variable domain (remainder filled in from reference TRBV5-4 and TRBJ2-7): ETGVTQSPTHLIKTRGQQVTLRCSSQSGHNTVSWYQQALGQGPQFIFQYYREEENGRGNFPPRFSGLQFPNYSSELNVNALELDDSALYLCASSLGGGPSSYEQYFGPGTRLTVT.

CDR3 protein: CASSHGTLAEAFF. The CDR3 DNA is TGCGCCAGCAGCCACGGGACATTGGCTGAAGCTTTCTTT. The V call is TRBV5-1, the J call TRBJ1-1, with D perhaps matching TRBD1 (6 bases). Germline CDR1 SGHRS, CDR2 YFSETQ. This CDR3 is built from 13 residues. The V gene lost 4 bases and the J gene lost 6 bases, with 13 bases spanning the gap.

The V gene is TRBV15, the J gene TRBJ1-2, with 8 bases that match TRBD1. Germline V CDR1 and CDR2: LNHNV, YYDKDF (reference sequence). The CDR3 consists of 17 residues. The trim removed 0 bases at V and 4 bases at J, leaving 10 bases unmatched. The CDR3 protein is CATSRDLLGQDFYGYTF. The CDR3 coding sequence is TGTGCCACCAGCAGAGATTTATTGGGACAGGATTTCTATGGCTACACCTTC.

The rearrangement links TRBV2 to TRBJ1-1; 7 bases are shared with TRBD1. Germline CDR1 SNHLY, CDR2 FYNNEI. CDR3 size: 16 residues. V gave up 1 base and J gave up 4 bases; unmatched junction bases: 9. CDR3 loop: CASSEEGAAGITEAFF. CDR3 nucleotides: TGTGCCAGCAGTGAAGAGGGGGCAGCGGGTATCACTGAAGCTTTCTTT.

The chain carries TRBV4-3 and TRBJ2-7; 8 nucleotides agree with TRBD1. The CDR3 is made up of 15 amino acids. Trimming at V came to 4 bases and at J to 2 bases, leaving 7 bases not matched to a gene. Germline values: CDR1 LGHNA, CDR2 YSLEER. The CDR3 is CASSPGAQGAYEQYF. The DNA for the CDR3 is TGCGCCAGCAGCCCAGGGGCACAGGGGGCCTACGAGCAGTACTTC.